One and the same sample provided the 4 T cell receptor beta chains below, sequenced in a study of shared clonotypes between healthy human individuals. Positive CCR7 selection of CD45RO-negative cells yielded the naive CD8 cells, and terminally differentiated effector memory CD45RA+ cells were excluded. Libraries were prepared by immunoSEQ multiplex PCR; TCRdb keeps only in-frame clonotypes and omits some of them. The table shows about 680,000 clones, with 92% occurring only once. The material sequenced was naive CD8+ T cells sorted from blood. Receptors originate from a man younger than 45 in good health.

The sample holds a few counts of this clone. V gene TRBV4-1 combines with J gene TRBJ1-2; tentative D call: TRBD1 (6 bases). Germline V gene lookup returns CDR1 MGHRA and CDR2 YSYEKL. The CDR3 runs 13 residues. Deletions cut 0 bases from V and 6 bases from J, with 8 bases between. The CDR3 loop reads CASSQENRDGYTF. The DNA of the CDR3 is TGCGCCAGCAGCCAAGAGAACAGGGATGGCTACACCTTC.

The chain couples TRBV6-5 to TRBJ2-7; D not certain. Per the germline V gene, CDR1 is MNHEY and CDR2 is SVGAGI. V was clipped by 0 bases and J by 4 bases, with 10 bases between them. CDR3 length: 14 residues. In DNA, the CDR3 is TGTGCCAGCAGTTACTCGATAAATCCTTACGAGCAGTACTTC. It codes for CASSYSINPYEQYF.

V and J are TRBV4-2 and TRBJ2-7, with 9 bases lining up with TRBD2. The germline gives CDR1 LGHNA, CDR2 YNFKEQ. The CDR3 runs 15 residues. J gave up 3 bases and V 5 bases, and 8 bases lay outside the gene matches. Here the CDR3 reads CASSAYPSGNYEQYF. The CDR3 DNA follows: TGTGCCAGCAGCGCCTACCCTAGCGGGAACTACGAGCAGTACTTC.

The chain's CDR3 is CASSPTGANVLTF. CDR3 coding DNA: TGTGCCAGCAGTCCAACTGGGGCCAACGTCCTGACTTTC. The V call is TRBV27, the J call TRBJ2-6, with D uncertain. The germline V and J ends were trimmed by 5 bases and 2 bases, with 4 bases remaining between them. Germline CDR1 and CDR2: MNHEY and SMNVEV (reference sequence). The CDR3 runs to 13 residues.